The source of this T cell receptor beta chain is a study of shared T cell receptors in the human thymus. Data came from immunoSEQ multiplex PCR; TCRdb stores just in-frame clones and leaves some out. The table has roughly 660,000 clones, roughly 90% seen once. J was trimmed by 3 bases and V by 4 bases; bases with no gene match: 4. The CDR3 contains 16 residues. The V gene's germline CDR1 is SGHTA and CDR2 FQGNSA. In addition, the sample was reused for a study of human thymus T cells.

The J gene is TRBJ2-2, the V gene TRBV7-2, with 11 bases aligning to TRBD1. Sequenced material: thymocytes. The TCR originated in a boy in the first two years of life with a congenital heart defect. This CDR3 is CASSSGDRGDTGELFF. CDR3 sequence (DNA): TGTGCCAGCAGCTCAGGGGACAGGGGGGACACCGGGGAGCTGTTTTTT.